This T cell receptor beta chain came from a study of blood T cells in healthy people across ages (dated by TCRdb to between 2015 and 2017). About the investigation overall: Template switching captured roughly one uniquely barcoded TCR beta cDNA molecule per two T cells in model experiments. Four age groups were formed from the donors: young (average around 15 years), middle-aged (roughly 38), aged (approximately 60) and long-lived (about 75). Using deep sequencing normalized with unique cDNA molecular identifiers, the study measured how TCR beta repertoire diversity changes with age. Two additional independent replicas of 1 million unique cDNA reads from the same blood draw were analyzed for two donors (one aged 18 to 30 and one aged 80 or older). Donors of different ages were randomly distributed across sequencing lanes to avoid experimental bias. Broader findings and caveats from the paper: Observed TCR beta diversity per million T cells fell roughly linearly with age, and a significant reduction was already apparent by age roughly 40. The percentage of naive T cells measured by flow cytometry correlated strongly with observed TCR beta diversity. The long-lived group showed more naive CD4+ T cells, fewer expanded clones and increased TCR diversity than the aged group, suggesting age selection. Because the CMV infection status of the donors was unknown, age-related changes in expanded clonotypes may potentially have been confounded. Because profiling used bulk unsorted PBMCs, naive and antigen-experienced compartments could not be compared conclusively. Estimates of total diversity from one million sequenced T cells were regarded as lower bounds and underestimates.

This clonotype came up a few times. What antigen it recognizes has not been identified. Base qualities are not provided; no much larger clone lies one nucleotide away. Systemically healthy Caucasian individuals from Russia, some 36 in total and aged about 6 to 100 years, were included as donors. About 9.8 milliliters of peripheral blood were drawn from each donor into EDTA-treated Vacutainer tubes. Ficoll-Paque density-gradient centrifugation was used to isolate PBMCs, with at least 6.5 million per sample. Trizol reagent was used to extract total RNA from PBMCs, with at least 6 micrograms per sample. For every donor, an aliquot of PBMCs went through flow cytometry to measure the percentages of naive CD45RAhigh/CD27high T cells. The receptor library was made with 5' RACE. Sequencing took place on an Illumina HiSeq 2500. A second about 7 to 11 cycle PCR used a sample-barcoded 5' primer and a J-beta primer mix. A unique molecular identifier was introduced onto each TCR beta cDNA molecule by a template-switch 5' adaptor carrying 12 random nucleotides. Each sample yielded at least 2.5 million CDR3-containing paired-end reads. The Mint cDNA synthesis kit, primed by a TRBC-specific oligonucleotide, was used to synthesize first-strand cDNA from all RNA. Following uracil-DNA glycosylase treatment, all cDNA underwent a first 18-cycle PCR with the universal primers M1SS and BC2_uni_R. From the authors' description of their analysis: Normalization of each sample was performed by random selection of 1 million high-quality reads, each carrying a distinct molecular identifier. Reads sharing molecular identifiers were discarded rather than binned into consensus sequences. MiTCR, with a Q25 quality threshold and the strictest error-elimination algorithm, was used for CDR3 identification, clonotype clustering and error correction. A nonparametric unseen species model with Euler transformation was used to estimate lower-bound total TCR beta diversity. TCRdb reran the public reads through fastp at Q25 and MiXCR, keeping productive beta chains. Rows are combined by CDR3 protein, so each entry shows the most common genes and DNA. The V and J calls were not made by the authors but by TCRdb's processing. The sample table contains 1.5 million or so distinct CDR3 sequences; only one count was recorded for 42% of them. Under 8% of the sample is in the top ten clones.

CDR1 SEHNR and CDR2 FQNEAQ were looked up in the germline V gene (reference sequence). Its CDR3 holds 14 amino acids, cysteine through phenylalanine. The entry retains the CDR3 DNA only, 42 bases that are in frame from base 1. V and J lose 5 bases and 2 bases, and a span of 12 bases separates them. The sample comprised blood. The rearranged segments are TRBV7-9 and TRBJ2-5; D gene: possibly TRBD1, on 5 matching bases. The sequence derives from a woman in her late teens or twenties in good health. The DNA is as follows: TGTGCCAGCAGCCGACAGTCCCAACAAGAGACCCAGTACTTC. Its protein reads: CASSRQSQQETQYF.